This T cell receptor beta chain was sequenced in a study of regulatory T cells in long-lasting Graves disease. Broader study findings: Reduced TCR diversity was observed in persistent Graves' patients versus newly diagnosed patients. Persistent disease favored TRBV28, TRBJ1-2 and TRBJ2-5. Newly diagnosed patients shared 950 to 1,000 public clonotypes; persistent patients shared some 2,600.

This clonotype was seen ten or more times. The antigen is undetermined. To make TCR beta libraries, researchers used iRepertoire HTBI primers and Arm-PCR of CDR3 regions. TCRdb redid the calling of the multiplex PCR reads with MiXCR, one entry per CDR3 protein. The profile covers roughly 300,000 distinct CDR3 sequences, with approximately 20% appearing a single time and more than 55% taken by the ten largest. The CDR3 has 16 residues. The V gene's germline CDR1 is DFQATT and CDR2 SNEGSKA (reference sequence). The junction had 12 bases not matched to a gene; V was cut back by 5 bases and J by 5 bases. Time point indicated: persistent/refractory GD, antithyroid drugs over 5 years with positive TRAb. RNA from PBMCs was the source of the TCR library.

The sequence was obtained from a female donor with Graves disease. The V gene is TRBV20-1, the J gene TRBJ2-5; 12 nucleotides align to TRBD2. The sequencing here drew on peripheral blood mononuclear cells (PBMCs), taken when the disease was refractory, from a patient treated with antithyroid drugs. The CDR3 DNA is TGCAGTGCTCGGATATGGACTAGCGGGATGGGGGAGACCCAGTACTTC. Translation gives CSARIWTSGMGETQYF.